This T cell receptor beta chain is drawn from a study of beta chain features in type 1 diabetes. About the research overall: Patient and healthy donor groups were alike in age, gender and cell yields.

Regarding this clone: The antigen is unknown.

The study, taken as a whole, reports: Compared with healthy donors, patients appeared to share more similar naive, central memory and regulatory TCRB repertoires.

Expressed TCRB transcripts got sequenced, as all isolated RNA was reverse transcribed. Read counts averaged around 4 million for samples of naive, central memory and regulatory T cells. The repertoire was sequenced with immunoSEQ multiplex PCR; TCRdb's copy has only in-frame clones and lacks some. The top ten clones hold about 6.6% of a sample with 330,000 or so clones, approximately 15% of them seen once. Cell sorting via CD45RO/CCR7/CD25/CD127/CD95/CD27 was performed to obtain CD4+ naive, central memory, regulatory and stem cell-like memory cells. This receptor was taken from a man aged 25 to 40 in good health. Material: central memory CD4+ T cells from blood.

CDR3 region: CASSPRAGPQETQYF. Here the CDR3 DNA reads TGCGCCAGCAGCCCAAGAGCCGGACCCCAAGAGACCCAGTACTTC. The gene calls are TRBV4-3 and TRBJ2-5, with D hard to call. CDR1 and CDR2 from the germline V gene are LGHNA and YSLEER. The CDR3 loop spans 15 amino acids. V was cut by 4 bases and J by 1 base, with 13 bases left in between.